The present entry profiles one T cell receptor (beta chain) with its context. Its antigen remains unknown. The ends were cut back, 2 bases at V and 6 bases at J, with 3 bases in the middle. CDR1 is SGHRS, CDR2 YFSETQ, per germline. This CDR3 is built from 11 residues. The data were taken from a study of T-cell memory formation after mild COVID-19. Study-level findings and limits: Certain responding clones were present in pre-infection memory, suggesting participation of cross-reactive memory.

TCRdb fed the 5' RACE reads into MiXCR, producing one record per CDR3 protein. The repertoire has 250,000 to 300,000 distinct CDR3 sequences, approximately 15% of them found once; the top ten carry 22%. This sequence joins TRBV5-1 and TRBJ2-1; no firm D call. This TCR was recovered from a man between 18 and 35 years old who had mild COVID-19 (a few samples of this study predate the infection). Cell type and time point are not known. Specimen: PBMCs or a T cell subset sorted from them (not recorded which). CDR3 DNA sequence: TGCGCCAGCAGCTTTATCAATGAGCAGTTCTTC. Protein product: CASSFINEQFF.